This T cell receptor beta chain comes out of a study of technical replicates of blood from a handful of donors. Libraries were prepared by immunoSEQ multiplex PCR; TCRdb keeps only in-frame clonotypes and omits some of them. The sample carries 55,000 to 75,000 clones, around 93% recorded once. V gave up 2 bases and J gave up 7 bases, with 15 bases separating them. The CDR3 extends over 14 amino acids. In germline, CDR1 is SGHTA, CDR2 FQGNSA. A single count supports this clone. This clonotype was sampled from a human donor in good health. Some clones in this sample may be carry-over from other donors' samples. The sequenced sample was PBMCs. The chain recombines TRBV7-2 with TRBJ2-7, with D possibly TRBD2 on 5 matching bases. The CDR3 coding sequence is TGTGCCAGCAGCTTAAACTCCGGGGTTGAAGAGCAGTACTTC. Translated: CASSLNSGVEEQYF.